Sequencing of this TCR beta chain was carried out in a study of CD8 T cells in ankylosing spondylitis. One entry per CDR3 protein, called by TCRdb with MiXCR from the 5' RACE reads. The data show roughly 180,000 distinct CDR3 sequences, roughly 13% seen once. The material sequenced was blood, either unsorted or a sorted T cell fraction (not recorded which). This TCR came from a male donor with ankylosing spondylitis or in good health (not recorded which).

CDR3 bases: TGTGCCAGCAGTTACTCGACCAGGGATGACTACAATGAGCAGTTCTTC. Translating gives CASSYSTRDDYNEQFF. J is TRBJ2-1 and V is TRBV6-2 or TRBV6-3; possible D gene TRBD1, 5 bases. The germline CDR1 and CDR2 sequences are MNHEY and SVGEGT. The V and J ends lost 0 bases and 3 bases respectively, with 12 bases between them. The CDR3 is 16 residues long.